This TCR beta chain is drawn from a study of T-cell reconstitution after alpha-beta-depleted transplantation in children. Unique molecular identifiers tagged the TCRbeta library. TCRdb re-called the PCR reads through MiXCR, storing one row per CDR3 protein. The repertoire holds 600,000 to 700,000 distinct CDR3 sequences, with around a sixth as singletons. Sequenced material: PBMCs from the stem cell graft donor, taken from the stem cell graft. This TCR came from a human donor who donated a stem cell graft to a child with acute myeloid leukemia.

The CDR3 DNA follows: TGTGCCTGGAGTAGATCGGATGGAGACGAGCAGTACTTC. Its translation: CAWSRSDGDEQYF. The chain combines TRBV30 with TRBJ2-7; D remains unclear. With 2 bases removed from V and 5 bases from J, the gap between germline ends came to 13 bases. Germline V gene sequence: CDR1 GTSNPN, CDR2 SVGIG (reference sequence). The CDR3 loop spans 13 amino acids.